A selection of T cell receptor beta chains follows, all from one sample in a study of blood T cells in healthy people across ages. TCRdb analysed the 5' RACE reads with MiXCR anew, one entry per CDR3 protein. The repertoire holds approximately 770,000 distinct CDR3 sequences, with roughly 50% as singletons. The sample taken for sequencing was blood. The receptor set was obtained from a man aged 25 to 40 in good health. Each CDR3 is given with its conserved first and last residue. A D gene is named only where the DNA matches it firmly. Size is omitted from some rows. Given values are once, few, many or a class for expanded clones.

D: TRBD1
V: TRBV6-5
J: TRBJ1-2
size: NA
DNA: TGTGCCAGCAGTTTTACAGGGGACTATGGCTACACCTTC
CDR3: CASSFTGDYGYTF

D: NA
V: TRBV7-9
J: TRBJ1-2
size: NA
DNA: TGTGCCAGCAGCCCTAGCGAGGCTAACTATGGCTACACCTTC
CDR3: CASSPSEANYGYTF

D: NA
V: TRBV6-1
J: TRBJ2-7
size: NA
DNA: TGTGCCAGCAACGGACAGAAGTACGAGCAGTACTTC
CDR3: CASNGQKYEQYF

D: NA
V: TRBV27
J: TRBJ2-1
size: NA
DNA: TGTGCCAGCGGCCAGACTGAATTTGAGCAGTTCTTC
CDR3: CASGQTEFEQFF

D: NA
V: TRBV5-1
J: TRBJ2-6
size: NA
DNA: TGCGCCAGCAGCTCCCTACCCTGGGGGCTTACCCGACTTGGGGCCAACGTCCTGACTTTC
CDR3: CASSSLPWGLTRLGANVLTF

D: TRBD1
V: TRBV15
J: TRBJ2-3
size: NA
DNA: TGTGCCACCAGCAGAAACCGGGACAGGGACACAGATACGCAGTATTTT
CDR3: CATSRNRDRDTDTQYF

D: NA
V: TRBV12-5
J: TRBJ2-3
size: NA
DNA: TGTGCTAGTGGTAACAACAGGGGCGCGGGGTCCGATACGCAGTATTTT
CDR3: CASGNNRGAGSDTQYF

D: NA
V: TRBV28
J: TRBJ1-4
size: NA
DNA: TGTGCCAGCAGGGGGGTTTTGTCTAATGAAAAACTGTTTTTT
CDR3: CASRGVLSNEKLFF

D: TRBD2
V: TRBV20-1
J: TRBJ2-5
size: NA
DNA: TGCAGTGCAGGGACTAGCGAGGGGGTAGGGCAAGAGACCCAGTACTTC
CDR3: CSAGTSEGVGQETQYF

D: TRBD1
V: TRBV7-9
J: TRBJ2-7
size: few
DNA: TGTGCCAGCAGCTTAGCAAGTGGGACAGGGTTGTACGAGCAGTACTTC
CDR3: CASSLASGTGLYEQYF

D: NA
V: TRBV6-2/TRBV6-3
J: TRBJ2-7
size: NA
DNA: TGTGCCAGCAACGGATGGGTAGGGAATGAGCAGTACTTC
CDR3: CASNGWVGNEQYF

D: NA
V: TRBV6-1
J: TRBJ2-1
size: NA
DNA: TGTGCCAGCAGGCCTCAGGGAGATCCTTACAATGAGCAGTTCTTC
CDR3: CASRPQGDPYNEQFF

D: NA
V: TRBV10-3
J: TRBJ2-1
size: few
DNA: TGTGCCATCAGTGAGGCAGCGGGTCAATACAATGAGCAGTTCTTC
CDR3: CAISEAAGQYNEQFF

D: TRBD1
V: TRBV11-2
J: TRBJ1-1
size: NA
DNA: TGTGCCAGCAGGAAGACAGGGATGAACACTGAAGCTTTCTTT
CDR3: CASRKTGMNTEAFF

D: NA
V: TRBV6-5
J: TRBJ2-3
size: few
DNA: TGTGCCAGCAGTTACTCGCACAGTCCTAGCACAGATACGCAGTATTTT
CDR3: CASSYSHSPSTDTQYF

D: NA
V: TRBV30
J: TRBJ2-7
size: NA
DNA: TGTGCCTGGACAGGGACGGCTACCTACGAGCAGTACTTC
CDR3: CAWTGTATYEQYF

D: NA
V: TRBV7-2
J: TRBJ1-2
size: few
DNA: TGTGCCAGCAGCACGGACGGAACCTATGGCTACACCTTC
CDR3: CASSTDGTYGYTF

D: TRBD1
V: TRBV6-1
J: TRBJ1-6
size: NA
DNA: TGTGCCAGCAGTGCGGGACAGACGATTAATGCACCCCTCCACTTT
CDR3: CASSAGQTINAPLHF

D: TRBD1
V: TRBV6-5
J: TRBJ2-7
size: NA
DNA: TGTGCCAGCAGAACCGGGACAGTACCCTACGAGCAGTACTTC
CDR3: CASRTGTVPYEQYF

D: TRBD1
V: TRBV5-6
J: TRBJ2-3
size: NA
DNA: TGTGCCAGCAGCTATACAATGGGACAGAGCACAGATACGCAGTATTTT
CDR3: CASSYTMGQSTDTQYF

D: TRBD2
V: TRBV4-3
J: TRBJ2-7
size: few
DNA: TGCGCCAGCAGCCAAGAAGGGCGGGAGTTCTACGAGCAGTACTTC
CDR3: CASSQEGREFYEQYF

D: NA
V: TRBV5-1
J: TRBJ2-5
size: NA
DNA: TGTGCCAGCAGCTGGAAGGTCCGGGTCGAGACCCAGTACTTC
CDR3: CASSWKVRVETQYF

D: NA
V: TRBV20-1
J: TRBJ2-7
size: NA
DNA: TGCAGTGCTATGAGTCGGTTTCGAAGCTCCTACGAGCAGTACTTC
CDR3: CSAMSRFRSSYEQYF

D: TRBD1
V: TRBV28
J: TRBJ1-2
size: NA
DNA: TGTGCCAGCAGACTGGACAGGAACTATGGCTACACCTTC
CDR3: CASRLDRNYGYTF

D: TRBD1
V: TRBV5-5
J: TRBJ1-2
size: once
DNA: TGTGCCAGCAGCTGGGTAGAGGGGGCGTCGGGAGGCTACACCTTC
CDR3: CASSWVEGASGGYTF

D: NA
V: TRBV29-1
J: TRBJ2-6
size: NA
DNA: TGCAACGTTCGGGCTGGGGCCAACGTCCTGACTTTC
CDR3: CNVRAGANVLTF

D: NA
V: TRBV5-1
J: TRBJ2-5
size: NA
DNA: TGCGCCAGCAGCCATGACAGAATTCAAGAGACCCGGTACTTC
CDR3: CASSHDRIQETRYF

D: NA
V: TRBV6-2/TRBV6-3
J: TRBJ2-1
size: NA
DNA: TGTGCCAGCAGTTACGGCGTATACGAGCAGTTCTTC
CDR3: CASSYGVYEQFF

D: TRBD2
V: TRBV4-1
J: TRBJ2-3
size: NA
DNA: TGCGCCAGCAGCCAAGAACTAGCGGGAGGAAGGACAGATACGCAGTATTTT
CDR3: CASSQELAGGRTDTQYF

D: NA
V: TRBV20-1
J: TRBJ2-1
size: few
DNA: TGCAGTGTTAGCGGCGCAAATGAGCAGTTCTTC
CDR3: CSVSGANEQFF

D: NA
V: TRBV20-1
J: TRBJ2-3
size: few
DNA: TGCAGTGCTAGAAGAAGCACAGATACGCAGTATTTT
CDR3: CSARRSTDTQYF

D: NA
V: TRBV27
J: TRBJ2-5
size: NA
DNA: TGTGCCAGCAGTTTATCTGCCGGGAAGGGAGAGACCCAGTACTTC
CDR3: CASSLSAGKGETQYF

D: NA
V: TRBV29-1
J: TRBJ2-3
size: NA
DNA: TGCAGCGTTGAAATCCGGGGGCGAGGAGATACGCAGTATTTT
CDR3: CSVEIRGRGDTQYF

D: TRBD2
V: TRBV5-1
J: TRBJ2-1
size: NA
DNA: TGCGCCAGCAGCTTGGAACTAGCGGCTTCCTACAATGAGCAGTTCTTC
CDR3: CASSLELAASYNEQFF

D: NA
V: TRBV5-8
J: TRBJ2-6
size: NA
DNA: TGTGCCAGCAGCCTTGGGAGACGCTCTGGGGCCAACGTCCTGACTTTC
CDR3: CASSLGRRSGANVLTF

D: NA
V: TRBV27
J: TRBJ2-7
size: NA
DNA: TGTGCCAGCAGTCCCGGATTCGGGGGCTACGAGCAGTACTTC
CDR3: CASSPGFGGYEQYF

D: NA
V: TRBV6-2/TRBV6-3
J: TRBJ2-2
size: NA
DNA: TGTGCCAGCAGTTACCCCCTGGGGTCTATGCAGGGGACGAACACCGGGGAGCTGTTTTTT
CDR3: CASSYPLGSMQGTNTGELFF

D: NA
V: TRBV20-1
J: TRBJ1-4
size: NA
DNA: TGCAGTGCTAGGCTGGGAGAAAAACTGTTTTTT
CDR3: CSARLGEKLFF

D: NA
V: TRBV10-3
J: TRBJ1-2
size: few
DNA: TGTGCCATCACAGTAGAAAACCGGGCAGGCCTCTATGGCTACACCTTC
CDR3: CAITVENRAGLYGYTF

D: NA
V: TRBV6-2/TRBV6-3
J: TRBJ2-1
size: NA
DNA: TGTGCCAGCACTGGCAGGGGAAACTACAATGAGCAGTTCTTC
CDR3: CASTGRGNYNEQFF

D: TRBD2
V: TRBV29-1
J: TRBJ2-5
size: NA
DNA: TGCAGCGTTGGCCTAGCGGGGGCAGAGACCCAGTACTTC
CDR3: CSVGLAGAETQYF

D: TRBD1
V: TRBV29-1
J: TRBJ2-7
size: few
DNA: TGCAGCGCACAAACGGGACAGGGTAGCTACGAGCAGTACTTC
CDR3: CSAQTGQGSYEQYF

D: NA
V: TRBV18
J: TRBJ2-5
size: few
DNA: TGTGCCAGTGGAGAATGGGGGCAAGAGACCCAGTACTTC
CDR3: CASGEWGQETQYF

D: NA
V: TRBV7-2
J: TRBJ2-5
size: NA
DNA: TGTGCCAGCAGCACCCGGAGGGAGGTACAGACCCAGTACTTC
CDR3: CASSTRREVQTQYF

D: TRBD2
V: TRBV9
J: TRBJ2-3
size: few
DNA: TGTGCCAGCGGGACTAGCGGTTTATACACAGATACGCAGTATTTT
CDR3: CASGTSGLYTDTQYF

D: NA
V: TRBV7-3
J: TRBJ2-3
size: NA
DNA: TGTGCCAGCAGCTTGGGTTTTGCGTCAGATACGCAGTATTTT
CDR3: CASSLGFASDTQYF

D: TRBD1
V: TRBV6-5
J: TRBJ2-1
size: few
DNA: TGTGCCAGCAGTTACTCCGGGACAGGCCACAATGAGCAGTTCTTC
CDR3: CASSYSGTGHNEQFF

D: TRBD2
V: TRBV28
J: TRBJ2-7
size: NA
DNA: TGTGCCAGCAGTTCTCCTCCAGCGGGAGTAACGTACGAGCAGTACTTC
CDR3: CASSSPPAGVTYEQYF

D: NA
V: TRBV10-3
J: TRBJ2-1
size: NA
DNA: TGTGCCATCAGTGAGGGAGGCCCGTCAGGGATGGCGGAGCAGTTCTTC
CDR3: CAISEGGPSGMAEQFF

D: TRBD1
V: TRBV4-1
J: TRBJ1-2
size: NA
DNA: TGCGCCAGCAGCCCCTACCGCGGGGCCACAGGGGGGAACTATGGCTACACCTTC
CDR3: CASSPYRGATGGNYGYTF

D: TRBD2
V: TRBV4-3
J: TRBJ2-3
size: many
DNA: TGCGCCAGCAGCCAAGATCTAGCGGGAGGGCCAGATACGCAGTATTTT
CDR3: CASSQDLAGGPDTQYF

D: NA
V: TRBV27
J: TRBJ1-1
size: NA
DNA: TGTGCCAGCAGTTTATCGAGCCCTCGATGGACTGAAGCTTTCTTT
CDR3: CASSLSSPRWTEAFF

D: TRBD1
V: TRBV29-1
J: TRBJ2-3
size: NA
DNA: TGCAGCGGCCGGGACAGCCAGTATTCAGATACGCAGTATTTT
CDR3: CSGRDSQYSDTQYF

D: NA
V: TRBV7-9
J: TRBJ2-1
size: few
DNA: TGTGCCAGCGGGGAGACAGGACAGACTTACAATGAGCAGTTCTTC
CDR3: CASGETGQTYNEQFF

D: TRBD2
V: TRBV4-2
J: TRBJ2-7
size: NA
DNA: TGTGCCAGCAGCCATGGGGGGGGAGGGTACGAGCAGTACTTC
CDR3: CASSHGGGGYEQYF

D: TRBD1
V: TRBV7-2
J: TRBJ1-2
size: few
DNA: TGTGCCAGCAGCTTAGATACAGGGGGCGCGGGCTACACCTTC
CDR3: CASSLDTGGAGYTF

D: NA
V: TRBV12-3/TRBV12-4
J: TRBJ2-1
size: NA
DNA: TGTGCCAGCAGTATGGGGGGATCCTACAATGTGCAGTTCTTC
CDR3: CASSMGGSYNVQFF

D: TRBD1
V: TRBV7-2
J: TRBJ1-6
size: few
DNA: TGTGCCAGCAGATACACCGGGACAGCCAATTCACCCCTCCACTTT
CDR3: CASRYTGTANSPLHF

D: TRBD1
V: TRBV20-1
J: TRBJ1-6
size: NA
DNA: TGCAGTGCAGGGACAGGGGGCTTTTCACCCCTCCACTTT
CDR3: CSAGTGGFSPLHF

D: NA
V: TRBV7-2
J: TRBJ2-7
size: NA
DNA: TGTGCCAGCAGCTTACCCCGGCAGGGGCACGAGCAGTACTTC
CDR3: CASSLPRQGHEQYF